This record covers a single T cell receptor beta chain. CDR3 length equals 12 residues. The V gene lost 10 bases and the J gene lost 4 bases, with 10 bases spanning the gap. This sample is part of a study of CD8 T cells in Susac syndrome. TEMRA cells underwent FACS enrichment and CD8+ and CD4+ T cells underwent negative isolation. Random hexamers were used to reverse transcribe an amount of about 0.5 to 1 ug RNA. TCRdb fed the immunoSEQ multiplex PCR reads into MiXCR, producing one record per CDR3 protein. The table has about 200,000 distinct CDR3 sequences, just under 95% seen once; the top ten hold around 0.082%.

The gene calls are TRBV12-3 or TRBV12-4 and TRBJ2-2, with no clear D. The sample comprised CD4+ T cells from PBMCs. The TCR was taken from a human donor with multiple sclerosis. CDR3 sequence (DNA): TGTGCCACCCTACGCTCCACCGGGGAGCTGTTTTTT. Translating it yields CATLRSTGELFF.